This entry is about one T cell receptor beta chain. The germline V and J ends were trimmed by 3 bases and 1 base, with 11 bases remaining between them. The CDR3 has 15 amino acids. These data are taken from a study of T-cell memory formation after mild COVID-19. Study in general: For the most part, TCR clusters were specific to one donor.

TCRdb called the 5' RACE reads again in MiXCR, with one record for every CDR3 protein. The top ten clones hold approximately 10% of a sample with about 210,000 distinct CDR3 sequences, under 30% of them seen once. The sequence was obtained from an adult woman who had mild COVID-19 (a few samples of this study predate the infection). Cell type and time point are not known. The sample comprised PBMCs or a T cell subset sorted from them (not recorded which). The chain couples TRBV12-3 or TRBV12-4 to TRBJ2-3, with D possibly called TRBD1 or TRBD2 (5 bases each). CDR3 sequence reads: CASSFGPGRTDTQYF. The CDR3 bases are TGTGCCAGCAGTTTCGGGCCGGGACGCACAGATACGCAGTATTTT.